One sample yielded the 25 T cell receptor beta chains listed below, sequenced in a study of blood T cell repertoires in COVID-19. The assay was immunoSEQ multiplex PCR, and TCRdb's table has in-frame clones only and misses some. The sample holds over 150,000 clones, approximately 87% seen once. What was sequenced was peripheral blood. The receptors here all came from a woman between 70 and 85 years old with COVID-19, enrolled during active disease.

The chain links TRBV19 to TRBJ1-1; TRBD1 aligns across 9 bases. V was pared by 3 bases and J by 4 bases, with 6 bases of the junction left unmatched. Germline CDR1 and CDR2: LNHDA and SQIVND (reference sequence). The CDR3 spans 15 residues. CDR3 amino acids: CASSITGGAGTEAFF. The CDR3 region has the DNA TGTGCCAGTAGTATCACAGGGGGCGCGGGCACTGAAGCTTTCTTT.

CDR3 protein: CASSPDSRVYYGYTF. CDR3 nucleotide sequence: TGTGCCAGCAGCCCCGACAGCCGGGTCTACTATGGCTACACCTTC. V is TRBV6-6 and J is TRBJ1-2, with a tentative D call TRBD1 (5 bases). Germline values: CDR1 MNHNY, CDR2 SVGAGI (reference sequence). V was pared by 6 bases and J by 3 bases, with 17 bases between. The CDR3 loop spans 15 amino acids.

The chain combines TRBV18 with TRBJ2-2; D might be TRBD1 (6 bases). V shed 3 bases and J shed 3 bases, with 14 bases lying between them. CDR3 length: 16 residues. CDR1 and CDR2 (germline): KGHSH, LQKENI. CDR3 DNA sequence: TGTGCCAGCTCACCGGTTCAGGGGCGTGACACCGGGGAGCTGTTTTTT. It encodes CASSPVQGRDTGELFF.

This chain links TRBV24-1 with TRBJ2-5; D may be TRBD2 (5 bases). V was shortened by 5 bases and J by 4 bases, with 16 bases between the two germline ends. The CDR3 length is 15 residues. From germline, CDR1 is KGHDR and CDR2 SFDVKD. The CDR3 loop is CATSGGLKGLETQYF. CDR3 nucleotides: TGTGCCACCAGTGGAGGGCTCAAAGGGTTAGAGACCCAGTACTTC.

The rearrangement links TRBV10-3 to TRBJ1-3; no clear D. Trimming took 5 bases from V and 4 from J, leaving 6 bases between them. The CDR3 is 12 residues long. The V gene's germline CDR1 is ENHRY and CDR2 SYGVKD. This chain's CDR3 is CAISPPGNTIYF. In DNA form, the CDR3 reads TGTGCCATCAGTCCCCCAGGAAACACCATATATTTT.

The J gene is TRBJ2-3, the V gene TRBV5-1, with TRBD2 matching over 12 bases. Trimming at V came to 0 bases and at J to 5 bases, leaving 4 bases not matched to a gene. Per the germline V gene, CDR1 is SGHRS and CDR2 is YFSETQ. The CDR3 has 16 amino acids. CDR3 residues: CASSLGLAGVGDTQYF. The CDR3 DNA is TGCGCCAGCAGCTTGGGACTAGCGGGAGTGGGAGATACGCAGTATTTT. Based on the CDR3 plus reference TRBV5-1 and TRBJ2-3, the full variable domain is KAGVTQTPRYLIKTRGQQVTLSCSPISGHRSVSWYQQTPGQGLQFLFEYFSETQRNKGNFPGRFSGRQFSNSRSEMNVSTLELGDSALYLCASSLGLAGVGDTQYFGPGTRLTVL.

The chain joins TRBV30 to TRBJ2-7; maybe TRBD1 (6 bases). V gave up 3 bases and J gave up 0 bases, with 12 bases separating them. This CDR3 region has 14 residues. Germline CDR1 is GTSNPN and CDR2 is SVGIG (reference sequence). CDR3 residues: CAWSPGTPSYEQYF. The CDR3 bases are TGTGCCTGGAGCCCCGGGACACCCTCCTACGAGCAGTACTTC.

This chain links TRBV10-3 with TRBJ2-7, with D unresolved. In germline, CDR1 is ENHRY, CDR2 SYGVKD. The length of the CDR3 is 11 residues. Between the trimmed V and J ends, which lost 3 bases and 4 bases, there was a span of 4 bases. The CDR3 protein is CAISDTYEQYF. The CDR3 DNA reads TGTGCCATCAGTGACACTTACGAGCAGTACTTC.

J is TRBJ1-1 and V is TRBV27, with a tentative D call TRBD1 (5 bases). The CDR3 length is 13 residues. Germline V CDR1 and CDR2: MNHEY, SMNVEV (reference sequence). V lost 6 bases and J lost 2, with 10 bases in between. CDR3 nucleotides: TGTGCCAGCAGGCCGACAGCAAACACTGAAGCTTTCTTT. As protein: CASRPTANTEAFF.

In DNA form, the CDR3 reads TGCAGCGTTGATAACGGGACAGGGCCCTTTTTTAAACCGGAGGCCCTGGAGCAGTACTTC. It codes for CSVDNGTGPFFKPEALEQYF. V gene TRBV29-1 combines with J gene TRBJ2-7; 9 positions agree with TRBD1. Germline V gene sequence: CDR1 SQVTM, CDR2 ANQGSEA. Trimming removed 3 bases from V and 7 bases from J; junction bases left unmatched: 28. This CDR3 is built from 20 residues.

This clone was detected once. J is TRBJ2-3 and V is TRBV18, with D possibly TRBD1 on 5 matching bases. Germline CDR1 and CDR2: KGHSH and LQKENI. The CDR3 covers 16 residues. Trimming pared 3 bases from V and 1 base from J, leaving 14 bases between. Here the CDR3 DNA reads TGTGCCAGCTCACCCCGAGGCAGGGCTGGCACAGATACGCAGTATTTT. It yields the protein CASSPRGRAGTDTQYF.

The chain employs TRBV11-2 and TRBJ2-4, with 9 bases aligning to TRBD1. The CDR3 is 15 residues long. Trimming removed 6 bases from V and 12 bases from J; junction bases left unmatched: 15. The germline CDR1 and CDR2 sequences are SGHAT and FQNNGV. The CDR3: CASSRAKIDRGSQYF. The CDR3 DNA reads TGTGCCAGCAGTCGAGCGAAAATAGACAGGGGGTCTCAGTACTTC.

This clone was observed a single time. The chain combines TRBV5-4 with TRBJ2-2; 8 nucleotides match TRBD2. Germline values: CDR1 SGHNT, CDR2 YYREEE (reference sequence). The CDR3 covers 17 residues. Trimming at V came to 4 bases and at J to 4 bases, leaving 12 bases not matched to a gene. DNA of the CDR3: TGTGCCAGCAGCGGAAGGACTGGGCGGGAGGTCACCGGGGAGCTGTTTTTT. Translating it yields CASSGRTGREVTGELFF.

The chain is built from TRBV7-2 and TRBJ2-7, with 8 bases identical to TRBD1. The CDR3 totals 14 residues. CDR1 is SGHTA and CDR2 is FQGNSA in the germline V gene. The ends lost 6 bases at V and 5 bases at J; junction bases unmatched: 9. CDR3 DNA sequence: TGTGCCAGCAGTTCAGGACAGGGACGCCACGAGCAGTACTTC. Amino acid sequence: CASSSGQGRHEQYF.

The chain has TRBV2 and TRBJ2-7; 10 bases agree with TRBD2. CDR3 size: 13 residues. With V trimmed by 8 bases and J by 6 bases, 7 bases remained unmatched. Germline CDR1 and CDR2: SNHLY and FYNNEI. The CDR3, as DNA: TGTGCCAGCCTAGCGGGAGTAATCGGCGAGCAGTACTTC. Its translation is CASLAGVIGEQYF.

The genes are TRBV11-1 and TRBJ1-1; 10 bases align to TRBD1. The V and J ends lost 1 base and 11 bases, in that order; junction bases with no gene match: 10. Germline V gives CDR1 SGHAT, CDR2 FQDESV (reference sequence). This CDR3 has 15 amino acids. In DNA form, the CDR3 reads TGTGCCAGCAGCTTAGAGGGGGACAGGGGATGGTTGGCTTTCTTT. Its protein product is CASSLEGDRGWLAFF.

This chain joins TRBV18 and TRBJ2-1; D might be TRBD1 (7 bases). Trimming pared 3 bases from V and 4 bases from J, leaving 19 bases between. CDR3 length: 17 residues. Germline CDR1 reads KGHSH; CDR2 reads LQKENI. The DNA of the CDR3 is TGTGCCAGCTCACCGCGGGCAGGGGGGACGGGTTACAATGAGCAGTTCTTC. Translating gives CASSPRAGGTGYNEQFF.

Only one count was recorded for this clone. The chain recombines TRBV28 with TRBJ2-7; TRBD2 agrees at 12 bases. V was pared by 3 bases and J by 3 bases, with 3 bases of the junction left unmatched. The CDR3 contains 15 residues. Germline V gene data show CDR1 as MDHEN and CDR2 as SYDVKM. CDR3 residues: CASSLSGLAGYEQYF. The DNA for the CDR3 is TGTGCCAGCAGTTTGTCGGGACTAGCGGGCTACGAGCAGTACTTC.

The table lists this clone with a few counts. The limits of the CDR3 on the DNA are not certain, so only TCRdb's listed CDR3 is given. V and J are TRBV30 and TRBJ2-7; TRBD2 is the table's D call and was not checked against the DNA. From its first to its last residue, the CDR3 has 12 amino acids. CDR1 and CDR2 (germline): GTSNPN, SVGIG (reference sequence). CDR3 residues: CAWSVGVGSRYF.

The chain employs TRBV7-9 and TRBJ1-3; the D gene is possibly TRBD1 (5 bases). The length of the CDR3 is 17 residues. The germline V gene has CDR1 SEHNR and CDR2 FQNEAQ (reference sequence). Trimming left V 2 bases short and J 2 bases short, with 16 bases between. The CDR3 bases are TGTGCCAGCAGCTTAAGGGTTGGGGGGACGACTGGAAACACCATATATTTT. This sequence encodes CASSLRVGGTTGNTIYF.

The count of this clone is one. This chain connects TRBV3-1 (or the pseudogene TRBV3-2) to TRBJ2-1, with D tentatively TRBD2 (5 bases). Trimming shortened V by 8 bases and J by 6 bases, and 20 bases separated the two germline ends. The CDR3 has 15 amino acids. Per the germline V gene, CDR1 is LGHDT and CDR2 is YNNKEL (reference sequence). The DNA for the CDR3 is TGTGCCAGCGGGTCACAGCGGATACAAGGCAATGAGCAGTTCTTC. Residues: CASGSQRIQGNEQFF.

V and J are TRBV5-1 and TRBJ2-3, with 11 positions matching TRBD2. Germline lookup yields CDR1 SGHRS and CDR2 YFSETQ. With V trimmed by 5 bases and J by 1 base, 9 bases remained unmatched. The CDR3 sequence is 17 residues long. The CDR3 loop is CASSEGILAGGTDTQYF. CDR3 nucleotides: TGCGCCAGCAGTGAGGGAATACTAGCGGGAGGCACAGATACGCAGTATTTT.

The chain has TRBV7-2 and TRBJ2-1; 10 bases map to TRBD2. Germline assignment: CDR1 SGHTA and CDR2 FQGNSA. This CDR3 has 15 residues. With 2 bases clipped from V and 5 bases from J, the junction kept 3 bases outside the gene matches. CDR3 coding DNA: TGTGCCAGCAGCTTAAGTAGCGGGAGGAACAATGAGCAGTTCTTC. Protein: CASSLSSGRNNEQFF. Full variable domain (outside the CDR3, taken from reference TRBV7-2 and TRBJ2-1): GAGVSQSPSNKVTEKGKDVELRCDPISGHTALYWYRQSLGQGLEFLIYFQGNSAPDKSGLPSDRFSAERTGGSVSTLTIQRTQQEDSAVYLCASSLSSGRNNEQFFGPGTRLTVL.

CDR3 coding DNA: TGTGCCAGCAGCCCACAGGGGGCTGAGACCCAGTACTTC. Translated, it gives CASSPQGAETQYF. The chain employs TRBV6-5 and TRBJ2-5, with TRBD1 identical over 9 bases. V shed 6 bases, J shed 5 bases, and the junction held 4 bases outside the gene matches. CDR1 MNHEY and CDR2 SVGAGI come from the germline V gene. This CDR3 spans 13 amino acids.

This chain uses TRBV11-2 with TRBJ1-2; TRBD1 might be the D (5 bases). The CDR3 spans 12 residues. Trimming stripped 5 bases from V and 8 bases from J, with 12 bases between. Germline CDR1 and CDR2: SGHAT and FQNNGV. The CDR3 reads CASSPTGFGYTF. In DNA, the CDR3 is TGTGCCAGCAGCCCCACAGGCTTCGGCTACACCTTC. The entire variable domain, with the rest obtained from reference TRBV11-2 and TRBJ1-2, is as follows: EAGVAQSPRYKIIEKRQSVAFWCNPISGHATLYWYQQILGQGPKLLIQFQNNGVVDDSQLPKDRFSAERLKGVDSTLKIQPAKLEDSAVYLCASSPTGFGYTFGSGTRLTVV.